One sample yielded the 32 T cell receptor beta chains listed below, sequenced in a study of post-analysis software for immune sequencing data. Each TCR beta cDNA library carried unique molecular identifiers. From the PCR reads, TCRdb called clonotypes with MiXCR, one entry per CDR3 protein. The table has about 540,000 distinct CDR3 sequences, around 34% seen once. Study results and limitations: Comparison of patients with controls showed 4 to 6 TRBV segments more frequent in patients, TRBV5-6, TRBV5-1 and TRBV20-1 among them.

No antigens are known for them. The sequenced sample consisted of blood. The receptors were gathered from a girl between 2 and 17 years old with multiple sclerosis.

This clonotype turned up a few times. The genes are TRBV5-1 and TRBJ1-2; possibly TRBD1 for D (5 bases). CDR1 SGHRS and CDR2 YFSETQ come from the germline V gene. V lost 0 bases and J 2 bases, leaving 14 bases between the germline ends. This CDR3 is 16 amino acids long. As DNA, the CDR3 is TGCGCCAGCAGCTTGGCAGATACGACAGAGAACTATGGCTACACCTTC. It is translated as CASSLADTTENYGYTF.

On this clonotype itself: One junction end does not reproduce the germline sequence, and a read error may be involved. V usage is TRBV20-1 and J usage is TRBJ2-1; 8 bases map to TRBD2. Germline values: CDR1 DFQATT, CDR2 SNEGSKA (reference sequence). The CDR3 is 16 amino acids. The DNA of the CDR3 is TGCAGTGCTAGAGATCCAGCGGGGGACCCCTACAATGAGCAGGTCTTC. Translating it yields CSARDPAGDPYNEQVF.

The chain recombines TRBV6-6 with TRBJ1-5, with D perhaps matching TRBD1 (6 bases). Germline CDR1 is MNHNY and CDR2 is SVGAGI (reference sequence). With 5 bases removed from V and 0 bases from J, the gap between germline ends came to 11 bases. This CDR3 region has 15 residues. CDR3 protein: CASSTQGDSNQPQHF. CDR3 in DNA: TGTGCCAGCAGTACACAGGGAGATAGCAATCAGCCCCAGCATTTT.

This clonotype has more than one count but fewer than ten. J is TRBJ1-6 and V is TRBV4-1, with TRBD1 matching 7 bases. Trimming took 3 bases from V and 7 from J; bases not matched to a gene: 9. This CDR3 comprises 16 residues. In germline, CDR1 is MGHRA, CDR2 YSYEKL. As DNA, the CDR3 is TGCGCCAGCAGCCAGCGTGCCGGGACAGTAAATTCACCCCTCCACTTT. It specifies CASSQRAGTVNSPLHF.

The V gene is TRBV27, the J gene TRBJ2-3; a weak D match, TRBD2 (5 bases). The V end was cut by 3 bases, the J end by 4 bases, with 11 bases between. The V gene's germline CDR1 is MNHEY and CDR2 SMNVEV (reference sequence). The CDR3 has 14 amino acids. CDR3 bases: TGTGCCAGCAGTTTGCTAGCCTCGGCAGATACGCAGTATTTT. It encodes CASSLLASADTQYF.

This clonotype occurred a few times. The genes are TRBV7-3 and TRBJ2-3, with TRBD2 matching over 9 bases. CDR3 length equals 17 residues. Losses at the gene ends were 2 bases for V and 1 base for J; bases not matched to a gene: 7. The germline CDR1 and CDR2 sequences are SGHTA and FQGTGA. The CDR3 region is CASSLGSLAGRTDTQYF. Here the CDR3 DNA reads TGTGCCAGCAGCTTAGGTTCGCTAGCGGGGCGCACAGATACGCAGTATTTT. Combining the CDR3 with reference TRBV7-3 and TRBJ2-3 gives the whole variable domain GAGVSQTPSNKVTEKGKYVELRCDPISGHTALYWYRQSLGQGPEFLIYFQGTGAADDSGLPNDRFFAVRPEGSVSTLKIQRTERGDSAVYLCASSLGSLAGRTDTQYFGPGTRLTVL.

This clonotype occurred a few times. CDR3 sequence: CASNRQGADTDTQYF. CDR3 DNA sequence: TGTGCCAGCAATAGACAGGGGGCGGACACAGATACGCAGTATTTT. V usage is TRBV12-3 or TRBV12-4 and J usage is TRBJ2-3; TRBD1 aligns across 10 bases. Trimming took 7 bases from V and 2 from J; bases not matched to a gene: 6. The CDR3 has 15 residues.

The chain carries TRBV5-1 and TRBJ1-6, with 8 bases that match TRBD1. The germline V gene encodes CDR1 SGHRS and CDR2 YFSETQ. This CDR3 spans 19 amino acids. The V segment lost 0 bases and the J segment 7 bases; nucleotides outside the gene matches: 15. CDR3 nucleotide sequence: TGCGCCAGCAGCTTGGATTTCAGGGGGCGCCGAGTATTGAATTCACCCCTCCACTTT. It yields the protein CASSLDFRGRRVLNSPLHF.

Remarks on this clonotype: One end of the junction is discordant with germline, which a read error may explain. The chain uses TRBV9 and TRBJ2-5; possibly TRBD1 or TRBD2 for D (6 bases each). The CDR3 loop spans 17 amino acids. Germline V lookup: CDR1 SGDLS, CDR2 YYNGEE. The CDR3 region has the DNA TGTGCCAGCAGCGTAGGAGGGAGGACAGCCTCGGAAGAGACCCGGTACTTC. Residues: CASSVGGRTASEETRYF.

This clonotype was observed a handful of times. The rearrangement uses TRBV10-3 and TRBJ2-5, with a weak D call TRBD2 (5 bases). Germline V gene lookup returns CDR1 ENHRY and CDR2 SYGVKD. This CDR3 is 12 amino acids long. Deletions cut 8 bases from V and 2 bases from J, with 9 bases between. The CDR3 reads CAIGGEQETQYF. CDR3 coding DNA: TGTGCCATCGGTGGGGAGCAAGAGACCCAGTACTTC.

This clonotype was detected once. The chain recombines TRBV20-1 with TRBJ2-3, with a possible D match to TRBD2 (7 bases). The CDR3 has 15 amino acids. V was trimmed by 3 bases and J by 2 bases, leaving 15 bases between them. CDR1 is DFQATT, CDR2 SNEGSKA, per germline (reference sequence). CDR3 protein: CSASWAGANTDTQYF. The CDR3 nucleotides read TGCAGTGCTAGTTGGGCGGGGGCGAACACAGATACGCAGTATTTT.

This chain joins TRBV12-3 or TRBV12-4 and TRBJ2-5; 11 bases are shared with TRBD2. The CDR3 spans 17 residues. V trimming: 6 bases; J trimming: 2 bases; junction bases outside the gene matches: 11. DNA of the CDR3: TGTGCCAGCAGCCCTGGACTAGCGGGCTTTCTTCAAGAGACCCAGTACTTC. This gives the protein CASSPGLAGFLQETQYF.

This clonotype has just one count. The junction departs from the called germline gene at one end, perhaps through a read error. V is TRBV12-3 or TRBV12-4 and J is TRBJ2-3, with D maybe TRBD2 (5 bases). This CDR3 is built from 15 residues. The CDR3 reads CVSSLQRPRMDTQYF. The DNA of the CDR3 is TGTGTCAGCAGTTTACAGCGGCCCCGGATGGATACGCAGTATTTT.

This clonotype was recorded many times. The chain joins TRBV6-5 to TRBJ1-4, with no clear D. CDR1 and CDR2 (germline): MNHEY, SVGAGI. The CDR3 spans 13 residues. V lost 1 base and J 6 bases, leaving 6 bases between the germline ends. CDR3: CASSYLKDEKLFF. CDR3 nucleotides: TGTGCCAGCAGTTACTTAAAGGATGAAAAACTGTTTTTT.

The V gene is TRBV25-1, the J gene TRBJ2-2; 9 positions agree with TRBD1. Germline CDR1 reads MGHDK; CDR2 reads SYGVNS. Unmatched junction bases numbered 17, after V lost 4 bases and J lost 5 bases. CDR3 length: 19 residues. This chain's CDR3 is CASSGGTGLSQRRTGELFF. In DNA form, the CDR3 reads TGTGCCAGCAGTGGGGGGACAGGGTTAAGCCAAAGAAGGACCGGGGAGCTGTTTTTT.

The rearrangement links TRBV12-3 or TRBV12-4 to TRBJ1-1, with D maybe TRBD1 (6 bases). The CDR3 runs 15 residues. Trimming removed 5 bases at V and 6 bases at J, with 19 bases between. CDR3 loop: CASSPKQGIGAEAFF. The CDR3, as DNA: TGTGCCAGCAGTCCGAAACAGGGAATAGGGGCTGAAGCTTTCTTT.

Only a few counts were recorded for this clonotype. The junction departs from the called germline gene at one end, perhaps through a read error. V and J are TRBV4-1 and TRBJ2-5; 9 positions agree with TRBD2. The CDR3 has 15 residues. Germline V lookup: CDR1 MGHRA, CDR2 YSYEKL. CDR3 nucleotides: TGCGCCGGCAGCCAACTGGGACTAGCCCAAGAGACCCAGTACTTC. Its translation is CAGSQLGLAQETQYF.

This clonotype came up a few times. The rearrangement links TRBV3-1 to TRBJ2-1; D uncertain. CDR3 length equals 12 residues. Germline CDR1 is LGHDT and CDR2 is YNNKEL (reference sequence). Trimming shortened V by 1 base and J by 7 bases, and 5 bases separated the two germline ends. Here the CDR3 reads CASSQVPNEQFF. The CDR3 bases are TGTGCCAGCAGCCAAGTTCCAAATGAGCAGTTCTTC.

This clonotype has a handful of counts. The rearrangement uses TRBV7-2 and TRBJ2-5; 10 bases align to TRBD2. The CDR3 has 17 residues. Trimming at V came to 1 base and at J to 1 base, leaving 6 bases not matched to a gene. Germline CDR1 reads SGHTA; CDR2 reads FQGNSA. CDR3 in DNA: TGTGCCAGCAGCTTAGGAAGCGGGGGGGGGCCCCAAGAGACCCAGTACTTC. This codes for CASSLGSGGGPQETQYF.

On this clonotype: The junction does not match germline at one end; this may be a read error. The chain links TRBV4-1 to TRBJ2-7; 7 bases agree with TRBD2. The DNA end is more similar to TRBJ2-5, so the J call may be wrong. The CDR3 consists of 16 residues. Germline CDR1 and CDR2: MGHRA and YSYEKL. CDR3 residues: CAGSQPKRGAGETQYF. The CDR3 DNA reads as TGCGCCGGCAGCCAACCGAAGCGGGGAGCGGGAGAGACCCAGTACTTC.

This clonotype appeared a few times. The DNA is omitted, as the CDR3 cannot be located on it reliably, and the CDR3 follows TCRdb's listing. The chain carries TRBV21-1 and TRBJ2-1; the listed D gene, TRBD2, was not tested against the DNA. TRBV21-1 is designated a pseudogene. The CDR3 adds up to 15 amino acids, both ends counted. The chain's CDR3 is CASPWAGGSSYEQFF.

This sequence joins TRBV7-2 and TRBJ2-1, with D possibly TRBD2 on 5 matching bases. From germline, CDR1 is SGHTA and CDR2 FQGNSA. V was clipped by 7 bases and J by 4 bases, with 14 bases between them. The CDR3 spans 14 residues. CDR3 nucleotides: TGTGCCAGCAAGACGGACTCGTGGTACAATGAGCAGTTCTTC. Amino acid sequence: CASKTDSWYNEQFF.

The gene calls are TRBV6-2 or TRBV6-3 and TRBJ2-1; 7 bases map to TRBD2. V trimming: 6 bases; J trimming: 4 bases; junction bases outside the gene matches: 9. This CDR3 region has 15 residues. CDR1 MNHEY and CDR2 SVGEGT come from the germline V gene. This chain's CDR3 is CASSPPRGVYNEQFF. In DNA form, the CDR3 reads TGTGCCAGCAGCCCCCCCCGGGGGGTATACAATGAGCAGTTCTTC.

There are a few counts of this clonotype. The V gene is TRBV9, the J gene TRBJ1-2, with D possibly matching TRBD1 (6 bases). CDR1 and CDR2 (germline): SGDLS, YYNGEE. The germline V and J ends were trimmed by 3 bases and 0 bases, with 9 bases remaining between them. The CDR3 totals 14 residues. CDR3 protein: CASSEGQTNYGYTF. Written as DNA, the CDR3 is TGTGCCAGCAGCGAAGGACAGACTAACTATGGCTACACCTTC.

The rearrangement joins TRBV10-3 to TRBJ2-7; perhaps D is TRBD1 or TRBD2 (6 bases each). From germline, CDR1 is ENHRY and CDR2 SYGVKD. The V gene lost 10 bases and the J gene lost 3 bases, with 43 bases spanning the gap. The CDR3 is 22 amino acids. DNA for the CDR3: TGTGCCACCCAAGAGAGCCCCGTCAGTGAATTAGTTTCGGGGGCTTTAATCTACGAGCAGTACTTC. This encodes CATQESPVSELVSGALIYEQYF.

The chain couples TRBV24-1 to TRBJ2-5; D possibly uses TRBD1 or TRBD2 (5 bases each). The CDR3 has 15 residues. Per the germline V gene, CDR1 is KGHDR and CDR2 is SFDVKD. Trimming pared 4 bases from V and 1 base from J, leaving 12 bases between. Here the CDR3 DNA reads TGTGCCACCAGTGAACCCCGGGACGGCCAAGAGACCCAGTACTTC. This sequence encodes CATSEPRDGQETQYF.

In nucleotides, the CDR3 is TGTGCCACCGCAACTAGCGGGGGGCCCGAGGGGCAGTTCTTC. Protein sequence: CATATSGGPEGQFF. V usage is TRBV2 and J usage is TRBJ2-1; 12 nucleotides align to TRBD2. This CDR3 is 14 amino acids long. J lost 12 bases, V lost 10 bases, and 13 bases had no gene match. Germline CDR1 SNHLY, CDR2 FYNNEI.

The gene calls are TRBV5-1 and TRBJ2-1; D is unclear. CDR3 length equals 11 residues. Germline V CDR1 and CDR2: SGHRS, YFSETQ. Trimming took off 5 bases at V and 9 bases at J, with 9 bases between the two ends. The CDR3 spells CASRPHTEQFF. Here the CDR3 DNA reads TGCGCCAGCAGGCCTCACACTGAGCAGTTCTTC.

This clonotype came up a few times. The gene calls are TRBV15 and TRBJ1-2, with TRBD1 as a possible D gene (5 bases). V was shortened by 8 bases and J by 4 bases, with 17 bases between the two germline ends. Germline CDR1 is LNHNV and CDR2 is YYDKDF (reference sequence). The CDR3 length is 14 residues. The CDR3 nucleotides read TGTGCCACCGGTTTGTCAGGGAGCCGCTATGGCTACACCTTC. It translates to CATGLSGSRYGYTF. The entire variable domain, with the rest obtained from reference TRBV15 and TRBJ1-2, is as follows: DAMVIQNPRYQVTQFGKPVTLSCSQTLNHNVMYWYQQKSSQAPKLLFHYYDKDFNNEADTPDNFQSRRPNTSFCFLDIRSPGLGDTAMYLCATGLSGSRYGYTFGSGTRLTVV.

The rearrangement uses TRBV20-1 and TRBJ1-1; D is unresolved. The ends were cut back, 5 bases at V and 4 bases at J, with 11 bases in the middle. The CDR3 is 12 residues long. Germline-derived CDR1 and CDR2 are DFQATT and SNEGSKA (reference sequence). The CDR3 loop is CSADKTSTEAFF. CDR3 DNA: TGCAGTGCTGATAAGACCTCCACTGAAGCTTTCTTT.

Comment on this clonotype: Compared with germline, one end of the junction differs, possibly owing to a read error. The chain has TRBV11-2 and TRBJ2-5; tentatively, D is TRBD2 (5 bases). The CDR3 sequence is 13 residues long. Germline lookup yields CDR1 SGHAT and CDR2 FQNNGV. CDR3 sequence: CASNRLHQEAQYF. DNA of the CDR3: TGTGCCAGCAACAGACTACACCAAGAGGCCCAGTACTTC.

Turning to this clonotype: A read error may be the cause here, since a much bigger clone is one base away. The V gene is TRBV5-1, the J gene TRBJ2-1, with 14 bases lining up with TRBD2. The end of the DNA is better explained by TRBJ2-7, so the J call may be wrong. The CDR3 has 19 amino acids. Germline V gives CDR1 SGHRS, CDR2 YFSETQ. For the CDR3, the DNA is TGCGCCAGCAGTTCGATCGGCGGACTAGCGGGGGGCATTTACAATGAGCAGTACTTC. This sequence encodes CASSSIGGLAGGIYNEQYF.